The 30 T cell receptor beta chains presented below share a single source sample, sequenced in a study of T-cell memory formation after mild COVID-19. MiXCR, run by TCRdb on the 5' RACE reads, gives a single entry per CDR3 protein. This sample has 280,000 or so distinct CDR3 sequences, with 7.5% to 9.5% found just once. Sequences were obtained from PBMCs or a T cell subset sorted from them (not recorded which). The source is a man aged 18 to 35 who had mild COVID-19 (a few samples of this study predate the infection). Cell type and time point are not known.

The chain uses TRBV6-5 and TRBJ1-1, with D possibly matching TRBD1 (6 bases). Germline V CDR1 and CDR2: MNHEY, SVGAGI. This CDR3 comprises 13 residues. V gave up 5 bases and J gave up 8 bases, with 15 bases separating them. CDR3 bases: TGTGCCAGCAGTCAGGGGCCACGTGGAGAAGCTTTCTTT. Residues: CASSQGPRGEAFF.

The table lists this clonotype with a few counts. V is TRBV6-5 and J is TRBJ1-4, with D perhaps TRBD1 (5 bases). Trimming left V 4 bases short and J 5 bases short, with 14 bases between. Germline lookup yields CDR1 MNHEY and CDR2 SVGAGI. This CDR3 is 15 amino acids long. DNA for the CDR3: TGTGCCAGCAGTTGGGGAGGGGCGCGGAATGAAAAACTGTTTTTT. Translating gives CASSWGGARNEKLFF.

This clonotype was detected a few times. The V call is TRBV12-3 or TRBV12-4, the J call TRBJ2-5; D is unresolved. Trimming shortened V by 3 bases and J by 5 bases, and 16 bases separated the two germline ends. This CDR3 is built from 15 residues. DNA for the CDR3: TGTGCCAGCAGTTTGCGGAGTCGGGCTGGGGAGACCCAGTACTTC. Translated: CASSLRSRAGETQYF.

This clonotype was observed many times. The rearrangement links TRBV12-3 or TRBV12-4 to TRBJ2-5; TRBD1 might be the D (5 bases). V was cut by 2 bases and J by 0 bases, with 10 bases left in between. This CDR3 is 15 amino acids long. This CDR3 reads CASSLRSGYQETQYF. Here the CDR3 DNA reads TGTGCCAGCAGTTTAAGGTCAGGGTACCAAGAGACCCAGTACTTC.

V gene TRBV6-1 combines with J gene TRBJ2-3; 7 bases are a match to TRBD2. The ends lost 5 bases at V and 0 bases at J; junction bases unmatched: 5. The CDR3 is 15 amino acids. CDR1 is MNHNS, CDR2 SASEGT, per germline. This chain's CDR3 is CASSLPGGSTDTQYF. CDR3 coding DNA: TGTGCCAGCAGTTTACCCGGGGGGAGCACAGATACGCAGTATTTT.

The chain employs TRBV18 and TRBJ2-7; D possibly corresponds to TRBD1 (5 bases). Germline CDR1 and CDR2: KGHSH and LQKENI. This CDR3 spans 15 amino acids. V was cut by 3 bases and J by 4 bases, with 16 bases left in between. CDR3 sequence reads: CASSPQGSHRYEQYV. DNA for the CDR3: TGTGCCAGCTCACCCCAGGGTTCCCATAGGTACGAGCAGTACGTC.

This clonotype has a handful of counts. The CDR3 sequence: CASSSGTSGGETQYF. CDR3 DNA: TGCGCCAGCAGCTCTGGGACTAGCGGGGGTGAGACCCAGTACTTC. The chain carries TRBV5-1 and TRBJ2-5, with TRBD2 matching 14 bases. Germline V gene data show CDR1 as SGHRS and CDR2 as YFSETQ. CDR3 length: 15 residues. Trimming at V came to 3 bases and at J to 5 bases, leaving 3 bases not matched to a gene. Full variable domain (missing parts from reference TRBV5-1 and TRBJ2-5): KAGVTQTPRYLIKTRGQQVTLSCSPISGHRSVSWYQQTPGQGLQFLFEYFSETQRNKGNFPGRFSGRQFSNSRSEMNVSTLELGDSALYLCASSSGTSGGETQYFGPGTRLLVL.

This clonotype has just a few counts. The DNA is omitted, as the CDR3 cannot be located on it reliably, and the CDR3 follows TCRdb's listing. This chain connects TRBV24-1 to TRBJ2-1. The CDR3 length is 14 residues, termini included. Germline loops: CDR1 KGHDR, CDR2 SFDVKD. The CDR3 reads CATSVPASYNEQFF.

This clonotype has a count of ten or more. The rearrangement joins TRBV12-5 to TRBJ2-5; D is ambiguous. Germline V gene lookup returns CDR1 LGHNT and CDR2 FRNRAP. The V gene lost 4 bases and the J gene lost 5 bases, with 11 bases spanning the gap. There are 13 residues in the CDR3. The CDR3 DNA reads as TGTGCTAGTGGTTCCTGGACGACGGAGACCCAGTACTTC. Encoded protein: CASGSWTTETQYF.

This clonotype was seen a few times. The rearrangement links TRBV20-1 to TRBJ2-1, with 9 positions matching TRBD1. The CDR3 is 14 amino acids. CDR1 is DFQATT and CDR2 is SNEGSKA in the germline V gene (reference sequence). V lost 5 bases to trimming and J lost 8 bases; unmatched junction nucleotides: 10. Here the CDR3 reads CSAPRQGVKDEQFF. The CDR3 bases are TGCAGTGCTCCCAGACAGGGGGTTAAAGATGAGCAGTTCTTC.

This clonotype has at least ten counts. The chain uses TRBV2 and TRBJ1-5; maybe TRBD1 (5 bases). V was pared by 6 bases and J by 2 bases, with 14 bases between. CDR1 is SNHLY and CDR2 is FYNNEI in the germline V gene. CDR3 size: 15 residues. CDR3 nucleotide sequence: TGTGCCAGCAGAAAAAACCTACAGGGCAATCAGCCCCAGCATTTT. Translating it yields CASRKNLQGNQPQHF. Full variable domain (rest looked up from reference TRBV2 and TRBJ1-5): EPEVTQTPSHQVTQMGQEVILRCVPISNHLYFYWYRQILGQKVEFLVSFYNNEISEKSEIFDDQFSVERPDGSNFTLKIRSTKLEDSAMYFCASRKNLQGNQPQHFGDGTRLSIL.

V usage is TRBV20-1 and J usage is TRBJ1-1, with no clear D. CDR1 is DFQATT, CDR2 SNEGSKA, per germline (reference sequence). Trimming removed 6 bases at V and 4 bases at J, with 15 bases between. This CDR3 is built from 13 residues. The CDR3 reads CSARPVGLTEAFF. CDR3 DNA: TGCAGTGCCCGACCGGTGGGTCTCACTGAAGCTTTCTTT.

V gene TRBV2 combines with J gene TRBJ1-4; 7 bases are shared with TRBD1. J was trimmed by 1 base and V by 6 bases; bases with no gene match: 5. The CDR3 is 15 amino acids. CDR1 and CDR2 (germline): SNHLY, FYNNEI. The CDR3 DNA sequence: TGTGCCAGCAGCCAGGGGGAAGGAACTAATGAAAAACTGTTTTTT. Residues: CASSQGEGTNEKLFF.

This clonotype has a count of ten or more. V is TRBV7-2 and J is TRBJ2-7; D is perhaps TRBD1 or TRBD2 (6 bases each). CDR1 is SGHTA, CDR2 FQGNSA, per germline. The CDR3 is 14 residues long. V was trimmed by 2 bases and J by 3 bases, leaving 11 bases between them. CDR3: CASSLRRGVYEQYV. The DNA of the CDR3 is TGTGCCAGCAGCTTACGAAGGGGGGTCTACGAGCAGTACGTC.

This clonotype has at least ten counts. The rearrangement uses TRBV5-1 and TRBJ2-5; D is unresolved. V lost 4 bases and J 0 bases, leaving 7 bases between the germline ends. CDR1 and CDR2 from the germline V gene are SGHRS and YFSETQ. This CDR3 region has 13 residues. The CDR3 sequence is CASSIGNQETQYF. The CDR3 DNA sequence: TGCGCCAGCAGCATCGGAAACCAAGAGACCCAGTACTTC. The full variable domain, with the rest looked up from reference TRBV5-1 and TRBJ2-5, is KAGVTQTPRYLIKTRGQQVTLSCSPISGHRSVSWYQQTPGQGLQFLFEYFSETQRNKGNFPGRFSGRQFSNSRSEMNVSTLELGDSALYLCASSIGNQETQYFGPGTRLLVL.

This clonotype was found a few times. The CDR3 protein is CASSLGVGPGEQFF. The CDR3 DNA reads TGCGCCAGCAGCTTGGGGGTTGGACCCGGAGAGCAGTTCTTC. The chain has TRBV5-1 and TRBJ2-1; D unclear. V was shortened by 0 bases and J by 10 bases, with 14 bases between the two germline ends. CDR1 and CDR2 from the germline V gene are SGHRS and YFSETQ. The CDR3 is 14 residues long.

J is TRBJ2-7 and V is TRBV6-5; 8 positions match TRBD2. The CDR3 contains 11 residues. Germline V gives CDR1 MNHEY, CDR2 SVGAGI. The trim removed 10 bases at V and 6 bases at J, leaving 5 bases unmatched. DNA of the CDR3: TGTGCCACCTGCCTAGCGGGCGAGCAGTACTTC. Protein: CATCLAGEQYF.

There are a few counts of this clonotype. The chain recombines TRBV3-1 with TRBJ2-5, with D perhaps TRBD2 (5 bases). Trimming stripped 5 bases from V and 5 bases from J, with 9 bases between. This CDR3 contains 12 residues. Per germline, CDR1 LGHDT and CDR2 YNNKEL (reference sequence). CDR3 bases: TGTGCCAGCAGCGGCTGGGAGGAGACCCAGTACTTC. Translation gives CASSGWEETQYF.

The genes are TRBV12-5 and TRBJ2-3; 8 bases fit TRBD2. CDR1 is LGHNT and CDR2 is FRNRAP in the germline V gene. V trimming: 5 bases; J trimming: 1 base; junction bases outside the gene matches: 8. The CDR3 is 16 amino acids. CDR3 DNA sequence: TGTGCTAGTGGTCCAGGCGGAGCGGGGGGCACAGATACGCAGTATTTT. It codes for CASGPGGAGGTDTQYF.

This clonotype was picked up many times. The rearrangement joins TRBV9 to TRBJ2-5; D may be TRBD1 or TRBD2 (6 bases each). This CDR3 is 16 amino acids long. Deletions cut 4 bases from V and 4 bases from J, with 20 bases between. Per the germline V gene, CDR1 is SGDLS and CDR2 is YYNGEE. CDR3 protein: CASSRGSEGSGETQYF. The CDR3 region has the DNA TGTGCCAGCAGCAGGGGGTCGGAGGGTAGTGGAGAGACCCAGTACTTC.

V and J are TRBV12-3 or TRBV12-4 and TRBJ2-1; tentative D call: TRBD1 (5 bases). CDR3 length equals 16 residues. V shed 5 bases and J shed 0 bases, with 14 bases lying between them. CDR3 sequence: CASSHPSQASYNEQFF. CDR3 nucleotides: TGTGCCAGCAGTCACCCCTCACAGGCCTCCTACAATGAGCAGTTCTTC.

In this sample, this clonotype turned up a few times. V usage is TRBV11-2 and J usage is TRBJ1-5; D is unclear. CDR1 is SGHAT and CDR2 is FQNNGV in the germline V gene. V gave up 3 bases and J gave up 7 bases, with 10 bases separating them. CDR3 length equals 13 residues. CDR3: CASSLLGGQPQHF. The DNA for the CDR3 is TGTGCCAGCAGCTTGCTAGGAGGGCAGCCCCAGCATTTT.

CDR3 sequence: CASRPGGTDASPLHF. The DNA for the CDR3 is TGTGCCAGCAGGCCCGGGGGGACGGATGCTTCACCCCTCCACTTT. The V gene is TRBV6-5, the J gene TRBJ1-6, with D tentatively TRBD1 (5 bases). The CDR3 covers 15 residues. V was cut by 6 bases and J by 9 bases, with 18 bases left in between. Germline-derived CDR1 and CDR2 are MNHEY and SVGAGI.

This chain joins TRBV7-3 and TRBJ2-2; D might be TRBD1 (6 bases). The CDR3 is made up of 14 amino acids. V lost 6 bases to trimming and J lost 5 bases, with 13 bases between them. The germline V gene encodes CDR1 SGHTA and CDR2 FQGTGA. The CDR3 DNA reads TGTGCCAGCAGAGCTACAGGGTCAACCGGGGAGCTGTTTTTT. Its protein product is CASRATGSTGELFF.

There are a few counts of this clonotype. The chain is built from TRBV7-2 and TRBJ1-2, with D maybe TRBD1 (6 bases). The CDR3 has 14 amino acids. CDR1 and CDR2 (germline): SGHTA, FQGNSA. Trimming left V 0 bases short and J 6 bases short, with 11 bases between. The DNA for the CDR3 is TGTGCCAGCAGCTTAGCAGGCAGGGGCCATGGCTACACCTTC. Translated: CASSLAGRGHGYTF.

A few counts support this clonotype. V and J are TRBV27 and TRBJ2-5; 9 bases line up with TRBD2. Germline V CDR1 and CDR2: MNHEY, SMNVEV (reference sequence). The CDR3 has 15 residues. V lost 1 base and J lost 5; bases outside the gene matches: 5. The CDR3: CASSLWRGGQETQYF. Here the CDR3 DNA reads TGTGCCAGCAGTTTATGGCGGGGGGGCCAGGAGACCCAGTACTTC.

This clonotype has ten or more counts. The DNA of the CDR3 is TGTGCCAGCAGCTTAGAGGATTGGGAGGACTCTAAGTTCTTC. It is translated as CASSLEDWEDSKFF. The V call is TRBV7-2, the J call TRBJ2-1, with D perhaps matching TRBD2 (6 bases). The CDR3 is 14 amino acids. The V gene's germline CDR1 is SGHTA and CDR2 FQGNSA. Deletions cut 1 base from V and 14 bases from J, with 18 bases between.

This clonotype has more than one count but fewer than ten. The genes are TRBV2 and TRBJ1-6, with D perhaps TRBD1 (6 bases). Germline-derived CDR1 and CDR2 are SNHLY and FYNNEI. V lost 7 bases, J lost 6 bases, and 10 bases lay in between. The CDR3 sequence is 13 residues long. CDR3 amino acids: CASKRGPNSPLHF. For the CDR3, the DNA is TGTGCCAGCAAACGGGGGCCTAATTCACCCCTCCACTTT.

The V call is TRBV6-2 or TRBV6-3, the J call TRBJ2-1; 9 positions match TRBD1. Trimming cost V 8 bases and J 6 bases; bases outside gene matches: 11. Germline lookup yields CDR1 MNHEY and CDR2 SVGEGT. The CDR3 loop spans 15 amino acids. DNA of the CDR3: TGTGCCAGCTCCGATTGGGGGGACAGGGCCAATGAGCAGTTCTTC. This sequence encodes CASSDWGDRANEQFF.

The chain uses TRBV6-6 and TRBJ2-7; 11 bases line up with TRBD2. CDR1 and CDR2 from the germline V gene are MNHNY and SVGAGI (reference sequence). J was trimmed by 1 base and V by 1 base; bases with no gene match: 9. This CDR3 spans 18 amino acids. The DNA of the CDR3 is TGTGCCAGCAGTTACTTCTTACTAGCGGGGGCCGAGTCCTACGAGCAGTACTTC. Its protein product is CASSYFLLAGAESYEQYF.